This passage covers 3 T cell receptor beta chains from one sample sequenced in a study of shared clonotypes between healthy human individuals. Generated by immunoSEQ multiplex PCR, the TCRdb table keeps only in-frame clones and is missing some. The sample lists 1,500,000 or so clones, approximately 98.5% occurring once. Sequencing was carried out using naive CD4+ T cells sorted from blood. Subset given: CD45RA+ positively selected. The receptors stem from a man between 25 and 39 years old in good health.

V is TRBV29-1 and J is TRBJ2-4; 10 bases align to TRBD1. CDR1 and CDR2 from the germline V gene are SQVTM and ANQGSEA. After removal of 7 bases from V and 5 bases from J, the junction contained 5 bases not matched to a gene. The CDR3 spans 13 residues. The CDR3 spells CSGGGTGENIQYF. CDR3 sequence (DNA): TGCAGCGGTGGGGGGACAGGGGAAAACATTCAGTACTTC.

The CDR3: CASRSTGQGGINEQYF. CDR3 coding DNA: TGTGCCAGCAGGTCGACGGGACAGGGAGGAATCAACGAGCAGTACTTC. This chain uses TRBV9 with TRBJ2-7; TRBD1 agrees at 9 bases. Germline trimming cut 5 bases from V and 5 bases from J; bases unmatched to any gene: 14. This CDR3 is built from 16 residues. The V gene's germline CDR1 is SGDLS and CDR2 YYNGEE.

A single count supports this clone. V gene TRBV6-5 combines with J gene TRBJ2-5, with 8 nucleotides matching TRBD1. Germline CDR1 reads MNHEY; CDR2 reads SVGAGI. The CDR3 runs 15 residues. Unmatched junction bases numbered 10, after V lost 5 bases and J lost 5 bases. CDR3: CASSKSPGGRETQYF. The CDR3 DNA sequence: TGTGCCAGCAGTAAGAGCCCAGGGGGCCGCGAGACCCAGTACTTC.